Each of the 22 T cell receptor beta chains below was sequenced from the same sample in a study of blood T cell repertoires in COVID-19. The data were produced by immunoSEQ multiplex PCR, yet TCRdb's version contains in-frame clones alone and is incomplete. Of about 200,000 clones in the sample, around nine tenths are singletons; the top ten hold about 7%. Material: peripheral blood. These receptors were obtained from a man aged 35 to 55 with acute or convalescent COVID-19.

This clone has more than one count but fewer than ten. For the CDR3, the DNA is TGTGCCAGCAGCAAACGTGAAGGGGCAGGGCTATGCACCGGGGAGCTGTTTTTT. It yields the protein CASSKREGAGLCTGELFF. The V gene is TRBV21-1, the J gene TRBJ2-2; the DNA was not compared with TRBD1, the D call given in the table. TRBV21-1 is shown as a pseudogene. The CDR3 has 18 residues.

The chain couples TRBV5-4 to TRBJ1-1; the match to TRBD1 covers 12 bases. Germline V lookup: CDR1 SGHNT, CDR2 YYREEE (reference sequence). The CDR3 runs 17 residues. Unmatched junction bases numbered 12, after V lost 5 bases and J lost 4 bases. The CDR3 sequence: CASSAEGQGALGTEAFF. CDR3 in DNA: TGTGCCAGCAGTGCGGAGGGACAGGGGGCGCTCGGCACTGAAGCTTTCTTT.

The rearrangement joins TRBV5-1 to TRBJ2-3, with TRBD1 matching 8 bases. CDR1 and CDR2 from the germline V gene are SGHRS and YFSETQ. V was pared by 4 bases and J by 5 bases, with 6 bases of the junction left unmatched. The CDR3 length is 14 residues. The CDR3 reads CASSNGQGRDTQYF. The DNA for the CDR3 is TGCGCCAGCAGCAACGGACAGGGTCGAGATACGCAGTATTTT.

The chain joins TRBV2 to TRBJ2-7, with TRBD1 as a possible D gene (5 bases). V was shortened by 7 bases and J by 1 base, with 14 bases between the two germline ends. CDR3 length: 14 amino acids. The germline V gene has CDR1 SNHLY and CDR2 FYNNEI. The CDR3, as DNA: TGTGCCAGCACCCTGACAGACCGATCCTACGAGCAGTACTTC. It encodes CASTLTDRSYEQYF.

This clone was seen once. The gene calls are TRBV6-5 and TRBJ2-1, with TRBD2 as a possible D gene (5 bases). Trimming cost V 6 bases and J 9 bases, with 15 bases left between them. Germline-derived CDR1 and CDR2 are MNHEY and SVGAGI. The CDR3 consists of 13 residues. Here the CDR3 reads CASSRRGSGEQFF. CDR3 nucleotide sequence: TGTGCCAGCAGCCGGAGAGGGTCCGGTGAGCAGTTCTTC.

The chain joins TRBV11-1 to TRBJ2-3; TRBD1 aligns across 10 bases. The V segment lost 4 bases and the J segment 0 bases; nucleotides outside the gene matches: 4. CDR1 is SGHAT and CDR2 is FQDESV in the germline V gene (reference sequence). The length of the CDR3 is 16 residues. CDR3 bases: TGTGCCAGCAGCTCAGGGGACAGGGGTAGCACAGATACGCAGTATTTT. This sequence encodes CASSSGDRGSTDTQYF.

The CDR3 sequence is CASSQVGGSYEQYF. CDR3 DNA: TGTGCCAGCAGCCAAGTGGGGGGTAGCTACGAGCAGTACTTC. The chain is built from TRBV3-1 (or the pseudogene TRBV3-2) and TRBJ2-7, with D possibly TRBD2 on 6 matching bases. This CDR3 is 14 amino acids long. V was trimmed by 1 base and J by 3 bases, leaving 10 bases between them. Germline lookup yields CDR1 LGHDT and CDR2 YNNKEL (reference sequence).

The CDR3 loop is CASRPVINEKLFF. In DNA form, the CDR3 reads TGTGCCAGCAGACCAGTGATTAATGAAAAACTGTTTTTT. V usage is TRBV6-5 and J usage is TRBJ1-4; no clear D. The CDR3 runs to 13 residues. Germline CDR1 is MNHEY and CDR2 is SVGAGI. V gave up 6 bases and J gave up 4 bases, with 9 bases separating them.

V and J are TRBV3-1 (or the pseudogene TRBV3-2) and TRBJ1-2; a weak D match, TRBD1 (6 bases). Trimming pared 3 bases from V and 7 bases from J, leaving 21 bases between. Germline V gene data show CDR1 as LGHDT and CDR2 as YNNKEL (reference sequence). The CDR3 has 16 amino acids. CDR3 DNA: TGTGCCAGCAGCCACTCGCCCGGGGGGGGCACGAGTGGCTACACCTTC. It encodes CASSHSPGGGTSGYTF.

This chain joins TRBV5-1 and TRBJ2-7, with no clear D. Germline assignment: CDR1 SGHRS and CDR2 YFSETQ. The CDR3 has 15 amino acids. V lost 0 bases and J 2 bases, leaving 12 bases between the germline ends. The chain's CDR3 is CASSLAGAATYEQYF. Here the CDR3 DNA reads TGCGCCAGCAGCTTGGCCGGAGCAGCAACCTACGAGCAGTACTTC.

This chain links TRBV3-1 (or the pseudogene TRBV3-2) with TRBJ1-5; 7 positions match TRBD1. Germline V gene data show CDR1 as LGHDT and CDR2 as YNNKEL (reference sequence). The V gene end was trimmed by 3 bases and the J gene end by 0 bases; junction bases not matched to a gene: 5. The CDR3 loop spans 16 amino acids. In nucleotides, the CDR3 is TGTGCCAGCAGCCACGGGACAGCCAGTAGCAATCAGCCCCAGCATTTT. Its protein is CASSHGTASSNQPQHF.

The chain links TRBV18 to TRBJ1-5; 9 bases fit TRBD1. Germline CDR1 reads KGHSH; CDR2 reads LQKENI. The CDR3 runs 15 residues. Trimming at V came to 3 bases and at J to 5 bases, leaving 5 bases not matched to a gene. CDR3 coding DNA: TGTGCCAGCTCACCCCCGGGACAGGGACATCAGCCCCAGCATTTT. Protein sequence: CASSPPGQGHQPQHF.

The chain links TRBV4-3 to TRBJ1-5; D is uncertain. CDR3 size: 15 residues. Trimming cost V 0 bases and J 7 bases, with 13 bases left between them. The V gene's germline CDR1 is LGHNA and CDR2 YSLEER. The DNA of the CDR3 is TGCGCCAGCAGCCAAGATTTCGGGGTCGGCCAGCCCCAGCATTTT. Its translation is CASSQDFGVGQPQHF.

This clone was observed a handful of times. The chain is built from TRBV7-2 and TRBJ1-1, with 7 nucleotides matching TRBD1. The CDR3 is 13 residues long. Trimming at V came to 5 bases and at J to 5 bases, leaving 5 bases not matched to a gene. Per germline, CDR1 SGHTA and CDR2 FQGNSA. The CDR3 loop reads CASSTDRATEAFF. The DNA for the CDR3 is TGTGCCAGCAGCACTGACAGGGCGACTGAAGCTTTCTTT.

This clone was seen more than once but under ten times. The genes are TRBV6-5 and TRBJ1-1; D is unresolved. This CDR3 region has 13 residues. Germline loops: CDR1 MNHEY, CDR2 SVGAGI. V was shortened by 0 bases and J by 0 bases, with 2 bases between the two germline ends. The CDR3 bases are TGTGCCAGCAGTTACTCCGTGAACACTGAAGCTTTCTTT. Translated, it gives CASSYSVNTEAFF.

This clone was detected once. The chain uses TRBV10-3 and TRBJ2-7; TRBD2 matches 8 bases. Germline trimming cut 4 bases from V and 1 base from J; bases unmatched to any gene: 9. This CDR3 has 16 residues. Germline assignment: CDR1 ENHRY and CDR2 SYGVKD. For the CDR3, the DNA is TGTGCCATCAGTGCGGGTCAGCGGGGGCGATCCTACGAGCAGTACTTC. It codes for CAISAGQRGRSYEQYF.

J is TRBJ2-7 and V is TRBV7-8; 12 nucleotides align to TRBD2. The germline V gene has CDR1 SGHVS and CDR2 FQNEAQ. V gave up 3 bases and J gave up 0 bases; unmatched junction bases: 9. This CDR3 spans 18 amino acids. The CDR3 region has the DNA TGTGCCAGCAGCTTTTCCCGGACTAGCGGGGCTTACTCCTACGAGCAGTACTTC. It specifies CASSFSRTSGAYSYEQYF.

The chain uses TRBV20-1 and TRBJ1-6, with a tentative D call TRBD1 (6 bases). Per the germline V gene, CDR1 is DFQATT and CDR2 is SNEGSKA (reference sequence). The CDR3 is 18 amino acids. V was pared by 3 bases and J by 7 bases, with 25 bases between. This CDR3 reads CSASPGFPLRDKNSPLHF. CDR3 coding DNA: TGCAGTGCTAGTCCCGGGTTTCCACTCCGGGACAAGAATTCACCCCTCCACTTT.

The chain recombines TRBV27 with TRBJ1-2, with 10 nucleotides matching TRBD1. The V gene's germline CDR1 is MNHEY and CDR2 SMNVEV (reference sequence). J was trimmed by 4 bases and V by 5 bases; bases with no gene match: 7. The CDR3 totals 15 residues. The CDR3 region is CASSNLGQGPYGYTF. The CDR3 region has the DNA TGTGCCAGCAGTAACCTGGGACAGGGGCCCTATGGCTACACCTTC.

The rearrangement links TRBV20-1 to TRBJ2-1; D is perhaps TRBD2 (5 bases). Germline CDR1 is DFQATT and CDR2 is SNEGSKA (reference sequence). This CDR3 region has 11 residues. The V end lost 4 bases, the J end lost 7 bases, and 8 bases lay between the germline ends. CDR3 residues: CSAIRGNEQFF. In DNA, the CDR3 is TGCAGTGCTATCCGCGGGAATGAGCAGTTCTTC.

The genes are TRBV28 and TRBJ1-6; a possible D gene is TRBD1 (5 bases). V dropped 6 bases and J dropped 9 bases, with 21 bases sitting between them. Germline CDR1 and CDR2: MDHEN and SYDVKM. The CDR3 has 16 amino acids. CDR3 residues: CASRQRGGGILSPLHF. CDR3 nucleotide sequence: TGTGCCAGCAGGCAGCGGGGCGGGGGGATCCTTTCACCCCTCCACTTT.

This rearrangement joins TRBV21-1 to TRBJ1-1; TRBD1, the table's D call, lacks a check against the DNA. TRBV21-1 corresponds to a pseudogene. This CDR3 region has 18 residues. CDR3 DNA: TGTGCCAGCAGCTACAGGGACCATACGACGATTATGAACACTGAAGCTTTCTTT. Translating gives CASSYRDHTTIMNTEAFF.